The next 2 T cell receptor beta chains were all read from a single sample in a study of blood T cell repertoires in COVID-19. Clones were sequenced by immunoSEQ multiplex PCR, and TCRdb holds only the in-frame ones, with some missing. This sample carries approximately 300,000 clones, around 85% of them seen once, and the ten largest clones take around 1.8%. Sequencing was done on a sample of PBMCs or T cells enriched from blood (not recorded which). All receptors come from a woman in her 30s who had been exposed to COVID-19.

The J gene is TRBJ1-2, the V gene TRBV19, with D tentatively TRBD1 (5 bases). In germline, CDR1 is LNHDA, CDR2 SQIVND (reference sequence). The CDR3 totals 12 residues. Trimming took off 6 bases at V and 6 bases at J, with 11 bases between the two ends. The CDR3 spells CASRQEMNGYTF. In DNA, the CDR3 is TGTGCCAGTAGACAGGAAATGAATGGCTACACCTTC.

The chain employs TRBV28 and TRBJ1-1, with unresolved D. The CDR3 length is 14 residues. V was trimmed by 7 bases and J by 0 bases, leaving 12 bases between them. Germline CDR1 MDHEN, CDR2 SYDVKM. In nucleotides, the CDR3 is TGTGCCAGCAACCGGGGAGGGATGAACACTGAAGCTTTCTTT. Translation: CASNRGGMNTEAFF.